This entry concerns a single TCR beta chain. The CDR3 runs to 17 residues. The ends lost 4 bases at V and 6 bases at J; junction bases unmatched: 10. Germline V gives CDR1 MGHRA, CDR2 YSYEKL. The data originate from a study of cytomegalovirus exposure and HLA in healthy donors. It was with 60 Vbeta and 13 Jbeta primers that the PCR ran. Clones were read by immunoSEQ multiplex PCR, and TCRdb kept only the in-frame ones, dropping some. The data show 120,000 to 150,000 clones, roughly 80% seen once. Donors counted as nominally healthy when sampled, yet unrecorded immune exposures were likely. This TCR came from a female donor in good health and CMV-seronegative. Sequencing was carried out using PBMCs. The chain is built from TRBV4-1 and TRBJ2-2, with 11 positions matching TRBD2. Here the CDR3 reads CASSRSSRLAGPGELFF. The CDR3 nucleotides read TGCGCCAGCAGCCGTAGCTCGCGACTAGCGGGACCCGGGGAGCTGTTTTTT.